This TCR beta chain is drawn from a study of CD8 T cells in ankylosing spondylitis. The authors made TCR beta libraries by quantitative 5'-RACE with molecular barcodes. A single record per CDR3 protein comes from TCRdb applying MiXCR to the 5' RACE reads. The profile covers 35,000 or so distinct CDR3 sequences, with about 15% appearing a single time and approximately 43% taken by the ten largest. Details on this clonotype: Its antigen remains unidentified.

Whole-study results and caveats: Seemingly distinctive of ankylosing spondylitis blood was a TCR beta motif formed by eight highly homologous variants. Reports of some motif variants in reactive arthritis synovial fluid and blood predate this one. Clones linked to disease were reported to show significant enrichment in matched ankylosing spondylitis synovial fluid.

CDR1 SGHDN and CDR2 FVKESK come from the germline V gene. CDR3 size: 12 residues. The V end was cut by 2 bases, the J end by 3 bases, with 5 bases between. This clonotype was obtained from a male donor with ankylosing spondylitis or in good health (not recorded which). The chain links TRBV14 to TRBJ2-7; no reliable D call. Sequencing was performed on blood. The DNA for the CDR3 is TGTGCCAGCAGCCAAATCTACTACGAGCAGTACTTC. Translating it yields CASSQIYYEQYF.